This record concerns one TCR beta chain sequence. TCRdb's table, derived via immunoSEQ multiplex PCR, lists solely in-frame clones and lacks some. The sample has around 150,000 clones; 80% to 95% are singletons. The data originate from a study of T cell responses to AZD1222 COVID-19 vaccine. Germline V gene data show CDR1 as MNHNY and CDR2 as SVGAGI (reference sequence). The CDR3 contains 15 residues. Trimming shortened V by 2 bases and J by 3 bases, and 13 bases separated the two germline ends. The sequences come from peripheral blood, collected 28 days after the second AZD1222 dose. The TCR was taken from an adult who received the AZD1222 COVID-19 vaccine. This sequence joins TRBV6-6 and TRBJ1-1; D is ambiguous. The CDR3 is CASSYPTREDTEAFF. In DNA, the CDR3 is TGTGCCAGCAGTTACCCGACAAGGGAGGACACTGAAGCTTTCTTT.